Described below is a single T cell receptor beta chain sequence and its context. Its antigen is currently unknown. Profiled with immunoSEQ multiplex PCR; TCRdb holds only in-frame clones, not every one. The repertoire holds fewer than 150,000 clones, with about 90% as singletons. CDR3 length equals 15 residues. Germline V gene sequence: CDR1 KGHDR, CDR2 SFDVKD. The trim removed 4 bases at V and 6 bases at J, leaving 5 bases unmatched. This specimen comes from a study of T cell responses to AZD1222 COVID-19 vaccine. The study, taken as a whole, reports: CD4 TCRs covered the whole spike, strongest at regions 160-218 and 743-854. Clonal diversity was possibly underestimated, and white British individuals and females predominated among donors. The reported proportion of spike-specific TCRs targeting unmutated variant regions was nearly half. Baseline seropositivity characterized only a handful of AZD1222 recipients.

This chain connects TRBV24-1 to TRBJ2-2, with 9 bases identical to TRBD2. The TCR comes from an adult in good health. Sequenced material: peripheral blood, taken on day 0 of AZD1222 vaccination. CDR3 sequence (DNA): TGTGCCACCAGTGAACCGGGACTAGCTTCCGGGGAGCTGTTTTTT. Translated: CATSEPGLASGELFF.